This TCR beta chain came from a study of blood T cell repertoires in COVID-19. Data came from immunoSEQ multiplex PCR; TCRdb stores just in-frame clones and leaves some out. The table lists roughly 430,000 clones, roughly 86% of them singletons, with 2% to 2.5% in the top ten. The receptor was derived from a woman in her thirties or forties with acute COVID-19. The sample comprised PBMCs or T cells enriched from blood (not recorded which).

In DNA form, the CDR3 reads TGTGCCAGCAGCATCGGGGGACAGGATTACCTCAACTATGGCTACACCTTC. As protein: CASSIGGQDYLNYGYTF. The chain couples TRBV13 to TRBJ1-2, with 8 bases aligning to TRBD1. Germline-derived CDR1 and CDR2 are PRHDT and FYEKMQ (reference sequence). Trimming at V came to 5 bases and at J to 2 bases, leaving 13 bases not matched to a gene. CDR3 size: 17 residues.